Presented here are 20 T cell receptor beta chains from one specimen sequenced in a study of CD8+ T cells in alopecia areata. cDNA prepared by RNA extraction and subsequent reverse transcription served as the template for sequencing. Method: immunoSEQ multiplex PCR; TCRdb's copy keeps in-frame clones and lacks some. This table holds 120,000 to 150,000 clones, less than 75% found once. Material: CD8+ T cells sorted from blood. The receptors derive from a human donor in good health.

V is TRBV27 and J is TRBJ2-3; no clear D gene. CDR3 length: 14 residues. From germline, CDR1 is MNHEY and CDR2 SMNVEV (reference sequence). Trimming cost V 3 bases and J 1 base, with 8 bases left between them. The CDR3 nucleotides are TGTGCCAGCAGTTTGGGCAGCCGCACAGATACGCAGTATTTT. Protein sequence: CASSLGSRTDTQYF.

The rearrangement links TRBV2 to TRBJ2-7; D possibly uses TRBD1 or TRBD2 (5 bases each). Germline values: CDR1 SNHLY, CDR2 FYNNEI. V was trimmed by 4 bases and J by 1 base, leaving 8 bases between them. The CDR3 is 13 residues long. CDR3 nucleotide sequence: TGTGCCAGCAGTGTGGGACGGTCCTACGAGCAGTACTTC. It is translated as CASSVGRSYEQYF.

V and J are TRBV7-9 and TRBJ1-2; D remains ambiguous. The CDR3 totals 16 residues. The V end lost 8 bases, the J end lost 1 base, and 20 bases lay between the germline ends. Germline values: CDR1 SEHNR, CDR2 FQNEAQ (reference sequence). CDR3 amino acids: CASFEEGVDFNYGYTF. The DNA for the CDR3 is TGTGCCAGCTTCGAGGAGGGCGTGGACTTTAACTATGGCTACACCTTC.

This clone was detected only once. Other nucleotide sequences in the sample specify the same CDR3. The V call is TRBV6-5, the J call TRBJ2-6; the D is unclear. The V and J ends lost 0 bases and 2 bases respectively, with 2 bases between them. Germline assignment: CDR1 MNHEY and CDR2 SVGAGI. This CDR3 is 14 amino acids long. CDR3 DNA: TGTGCCAGCAGTTACTCGACTGGGGCCAACGTCCTGACTTTC. Its protein product is CASSYSTGANVLTF.

The chain recombines TRBV7-9 with TRBJ1-4; TRBD1 matches 8 bases. The CDR3 covers 16 residues. V trimming: 5 bases; J trimming: 8 bases; junction bases outside the gene matches: 13. Germline V gene data show CDR1 as SEHNR and CDR2 as FQNEAQ (reference sequence). Here the CDR3 reads CASSIPPGTGHEKLFF. The CDR3 bases are TGTGCCAGCAGCATCCCGCCGGGGACAGGACACGAAAAACTGTTTTTT.

CDR3 protein: CASSHQPIAGEHFNAEQYF. DNA of the CDR3: TGCGCCAGCAGCCACCAACCCATAGCGGGGGAGCATTTTAACGCCGAGCAGTACTTC. The V gene is TRBV5-1, the J gene TRBJ2-7, with TRBD2 matching over 9 bases. V dropped 4 bases and J dropped 6; count of bases not matched to a gene: 23. The CDR3 is made up of 19 amino acids. Germline V lookup: CDR1 SGHRS, CDR2 YFSETQ.

The genes are TRBV14 and TRBJ2-7, with TRBD2 identical over 8 bases. Trimming took 1 base from V and 5 from J; bases not matched to a gene: 7. From germline, CDR1 is SGHDN and CDR2 FVKESK. CDR3 length: 15 residues. The CDR3: CASSQVVSGIHEQYF. CDR3 in DNA: TGTGCCAGCAGCCAAGTTGTTAGCGGGATTCACGAGCAGTACTTC.

The chain carries TRBV30 and TRBJ1-1, with TRBD1 as a possible D gene (6 bases). V shed 2 bases and J shed 1 base, with 14 bases lying between them. Germline-derived CDR1 and CDR2 are GTSNPN and SVGIG (reference sequence). The CDR3 loop spans 15 amino acids. For the CDR3, the DNA is TGTGCCTGGAGTACCCCGGACAGTCCGAACACTGAAGCTTTCTTT. Its translation is CAWSTPDSPNTEAFF.

This clone was recorded a few times. The rearrangement links TRBV9 to TRBJ1-3; 11 nucleotides match TRBD1. Looked up from germline, CDR1 is SGDLS and CDR2 is YYNGEE. The CDR3 length is 14 residues. V dropped 8 bases and J dropped 1; count of bases not matched to a gene: 2. CDR3 bases: TGTGCCAGTGGACAGGGGGCATCTGGAAACACCATATATTTT. It yields the protein CASGQGASGNTIYF.

This clone was seen more than once but under ten times. The genes are TRBV5-6 and TRBJ2-4; D perhaps matches TRBD2 (5 bases). V was trimmed by 0 bases and J by 8 bases, leaving 9 bases between them. The CDR3 runs to 13 residues. Germline lookup yields CDR1 SGHDT and CDR2 YYEEEE. CDR3 in DNA: TGTGCCAGCAGCTTGGGTGGGAGCGACATTCAGTACTTC. Protein product: CASSLGGSDIQYF.

The rearrangement links TRBV29-1 to TRBJ1-3; no firm D call. CDR3 length equals 11 residues. V dropped 1 base and J dropped 8 bases, with 6 bases sitting between them. Germline-derived CDR1 and CDR2 are SQVTM and ANQGSEA. Written as DNA, the CDR3 is TGCAGCGTTGAAGGCCGGGACACCATATATTTT. The encoded protein is CSVEGRDTIYF. Using reference TRBV29-1 and TRBJ1-3 for the parts outside the CDR3, the full variable domain is SAVISQKPSRDICQRGTSLTIQCQVDSQVTMMFWYRQQPGQSLTLIATANQGSEATYESGFVIDKFPISRPNLTFSTLTVSNMSPEDSSIYLCSVEGRDTIYFGEGSWLTVV.

With regard to this clone: Other DNA sequences from this sample encode an identical CDR3 as well. The chain employs TRBV29-1 and TRBJ2-1; TRBD2 aligns across 8 bases. The CDR3 extends over 16 amino acids. Germline CDR1 SQVTM, CDR2 ANQGSEA. The J segment lost 0 bases and the V segment lost 1 base, leaving 5 bases of the junction unmatched. CDR3 bases: TGCAGCGTTGAAGGAGGGGCGGGGGGCTCCTACAATGAGCAGTTCTTC. It translates to CSVEGGAGGSYNEQFF.

The CDR3 loop is CASSVGTSGTNEQYF. The CDR3 bases are TGTGCCAGCAGCGTCGGGACTAGCGGGACGAACGAGCAGTACTTC. This chain connects TRBV9 to TRBJ2-7; the match to TRBD2 covers 13 bases. V was pared by 2 bases and J by 5 bases, with 4 bases of the junction left unmatched. CDR3 length: 15 amino acids. Germline-derived CDR1 and CDR2 are SGDLS and YYNGEE. The entire variable domain, with the rest obtained from reference TRBV9 and TRBJ2-7, is as follows: DSGVTQTPKHLITATGQRVTLRCSPRSGDLSVYWYQQSLDQGLQFLIQYYNGEERAKGNILERFSAQQFPDLHSELNLSSLELGDSALYFCASSVGTSGTNEQYFGPGTRLTVT.

The chain has TRBV29-1 and TRBJ2-3, with D unclear. CDR1 SQVTM and CDR2 ANQGSEA come from the germline V gene. The CDR3 runs to 12 residues. The chain's CDR3 is CGGRMGTDTQYF. In nucleotides, the CDR3 is TGCGGCGGCCGAATGGGAACAGATACGCAGTATTTT.

This chain joins TRBV29-1 and TRBJ2-6, with 7 bases matching TRBD1. The ends lost 6 bases at V and 3 bases at J; junction bases unmatched: 5. The CDR3 is 14 amino acids. The germline V gene encodes CDR1 SQVTM and CDR2 ANQGSEA. CDR3 sequence reads: CSVQTGNGANVLTF. The CDR3 nucleotides are TGCAGCGTCCAGACAGGGAATGGGGCCAACGTCCTGACTTTC.

This clone came up a few times. The chain is built from TRBV29-1 and TRBJ2-1; D uncertain. V lost 2 bases, J lost 8 bases, and 10 bases lay in between. CDR3 length: 12 residues. The V gene's germline CDR1 is SQVTM and CDR2 ANQGSEA. The CDR3 DNA reads as TGCAGCGTTGAATTTAGGGTCGATGAGCAGTTCTTC. Its protein product is CSVEFRVDEQFF.

This clone turned up a few times. The chain employs TRBV7-9 and TRBJ2-1; TRBD2 matches at 9 bases. This CDR3 is 17 amino acids long. Trimming at V came to 7 bases and at J to 9 bases, leaving 19 bases not matched to a gene. Germline V gene lookup returns CDR1 SEHNR and CDR2 FQNEAQ (reference sequence). The CDR3 DNA is TGTGCCAGCACCCCTTTAATGAGCGGGAGGAACGAAGCTGAGCAGTTCTTC. Translated, it gives CASTPLMSGRNEAEQFF.

V is TRBV5-1 and J is TRBJ2-7, with 7 bases identical to TRBD2. This CDR3 is 16 amino acids long. Germline V gene data show CDR1 as SGHRS and CDR2 as YFSETQ. J was trimmed by 0 bases and V by 2 bases; bases with no gene match: 8. The CDR3 DNA reads as TGCGCCAGCAGCTTCGCTAGCGGAACGAGCTCCTACGAGCAGTACTTC. Its protein is CASSFASGTSSYEQYF.

V and J are TRBV27 and TRBJ2-3; TRBD2 agrees at 13 bases. CDR1 is MNHEY and CDR2 is SMNVEV in the germline V gene (reference sequence). The V and J ends lost 4 bases and 6 bases, in that order; junction bases with no gene match: 7. CDR3 length: 16 amino acids. For the CDR3, the DNA is TGTGCCAGCAGTTCGGGGACTAGCGGGACGGGGGATACGCAGTATTTT. Translation gives CASSSGTSGTGDTQYF.

The chain's CDR3 is CASSRGQGRLWGYTF. The CDR3 bases are TGTGCCAGCAGCCGGGGACAGGGTCGGCTATGGGGCTACACCTTC. The chain employs TRBV7-9 and TRBJ1-2, with 9 bases that match TRBD1. V lost 5 bases and J lost 8; bases outside the gene matches: 12. The CDR3 extends over 15 amino acids. CDR1 is SEHNR, CDR2 FQNEAQ, per germline (reference sequence).